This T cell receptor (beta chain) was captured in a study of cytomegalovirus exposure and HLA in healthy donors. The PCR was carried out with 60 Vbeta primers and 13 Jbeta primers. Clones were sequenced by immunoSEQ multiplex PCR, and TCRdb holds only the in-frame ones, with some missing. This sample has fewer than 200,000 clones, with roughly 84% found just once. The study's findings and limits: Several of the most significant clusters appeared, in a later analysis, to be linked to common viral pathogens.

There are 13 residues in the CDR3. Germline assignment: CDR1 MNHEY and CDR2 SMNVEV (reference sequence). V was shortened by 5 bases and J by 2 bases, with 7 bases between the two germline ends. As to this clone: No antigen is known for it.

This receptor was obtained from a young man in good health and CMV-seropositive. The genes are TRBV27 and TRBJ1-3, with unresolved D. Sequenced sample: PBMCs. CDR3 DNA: TGTGCCAGCAGTCCAGGAACTGGAAACACCATATATTTT. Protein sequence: CASSPGTGNTIYF.